Listed below are T cell receptor beta chains from one sample, sequenced in a study of blood T cell repertoires in COVID-19. The table came from immunoSEQ multiplex PCR; TCRdb's copy has only in-frame clones and leaves some out. The data show over 120,000 clones, 75% to 90% seen once. The sample comprised peripheral blood. Source of these receptors: a man between 70 and 80 years old who had recovered from COVID-19. CDR3s include the opening cysteine and the closing phenylalanine or tryptophan. Each record gives: V gene, D gene, clone size, J gene, CDR3 DNA, CDR3 protein. A D gene is named only where the DNA matches it firmly. Clone size, where shown, is once, few, many, or a class for clones that have expanded.

TRBV30	TRBD2	NA	TRBJ2-2	TGTGCCTGGAGTGGCGGGAGGGTTAGAACCGGGGAGCTGTTTTTT	CAWSGGRVRTGELFF
TRBV6-5	TRBD1	NA	TRBJ2-7	TGTGCCAGCAGAAGGACAGGGGGCTACGAGCAGTACTTC	CASRRTGGYEQYF
TRBV10-3	TRBD1	NA	TRBJ1-4	TGTGCCATCAGCTCGGGACAGGGGCTTGAAAAACTGTTTTTT	CAISSGQGLEKLFF
TRBV5-1	TRBD1	NA	TRBJ1-4	TGCGCCAGCAGCCCGAGGACAGGGGGAAGGGAAAAACTGTTTTTT	CASSPRTGGREKLFF
TRBV2	NA	NA	TRBJ1-1	TGTGCCAGCAGTGATATCGAGACTGAAGCTTTCTTT	CASSDIETEAFF
TRBV3-1/TRBV3-2	NA	NA	TRBJ2-2	TGTGCCAGCAGCCAACTAGCTCAACCCGGGGAGCTGTTTTTT	CASSQLAQPGELFF
TRBV7-9	TRBD1	once	TRBJ1-2	TGTGCCAGCAGCTTGAGGACGGGGACAGATGGCTACACCTTC	CASSLRTGTDGYTF
TRBV30	NA	NA	TRBJ1-2	TGTGCCGCCTGGGGTAGGGTGGAGGCCTATGGCTACACCTTC	CAAWGRVEAYGYTF
TRBV7-2	TRBD1	NA	TRBJ1-3	TGTGCCAGCAGCCTGGACAGGGGTGGAAACACCATATATTTT	CASSLDRGGNTIYF
TRBV19	NA	NA	TRBJ1-3	TGTGCCAGTAGCACCACAGCGGCTGGAAACACCATATATTTT	CASSTTAAGNTIYF
TRBV4-2	TRBD2	NA	TRBJ2-7	TGTGCCAGCAGCCCCACAAGGGACTATACTTACGAGCAGTACTTC	CASSPTRDYTYEQYF
TRBV5-1	NA	NA	TRBJ1-1	TGCGCCAGCAGCCCGATCCGGGGAGGCGAAGTTAGTGAAGCTTTCTTT	CASSPIRGGEVSEAFF
TRBV11-3	TRBD2	NA	TRBJ2-7	TGTGCCAGCAGCTCCTGGGGGAGGGCCTCCTACGAGCAGTACTTC	CASSSWGRASYEQYF
TRBV7-8	NA	NA	TRBJ2-2	TGTGCCCTACAGGGGAACACCGGGGAGCTGTTTTTT	CALQGNTGELFF
TRBV7-6	TRBD2	NA	TRBJ2-3	TGTGCCAGCAGCCTGACTAGCGGGAGGGCCACAGATACGCAGTATTTT	CASSLTSGRATDTQYF
TRBV12-3/TRBV12-4	TRBD1	NA	TRBJ2-7	TGTGCCAGCACCAGGACAGGACAGATGGAGCAGTACTTC	CASTRTGQMEQYF
TRBV6-5	NA	NA	TRBJ2-2	TGTGCCAGCAATTCGTGGAGCGGCTACACCGGGGAGCTGTTTTTT	CASNSWSGYTGELFF
TRBV2	TRBD2	NA	TRBJ2-1	TGTGCCAGCGGAACTAGCGGGAGGGCCCATGAGCAGTTCTTC	CASGTSGRAHEQFF
TRBV6-6	NA	NA	TRBJ1-6	TGTGCCAGCAGTCCCTTGACGGGGGTCTCCTATAATTCACCCCTCCACTTT	CASSPLTGVSYNSPLHF
TRBV6-6	TRBD1	NA	TRBJ1-2	TGTGCCAGCAGTCTAAGCCACGGGGACAGGAGCACCTTC	CASSLSHGDRSTF
TRBV4-1	NA	NA	TRBJ2-2	TGCGCCAGCAGCCAAGCCGCGCCGGCGAACACCGGGGAGCTGTTTTTT	CASSQAAPANTGELFF
TRBV6-5	TRBD2	NA	TRBJ2-7	TGTGCCAGCAGTTACTCTACTAGCGGGAGCTCCTACGAGCAGTACTTC	CASSYSTSGSSYEQYF
TRBV7-2	TRBD2	NA	TRBJ2-5	TGTGCCAGCAGCTTAGGTACTAGCGGGAGGGCAAAGACCCAGTACTTC	CASSLGTSGRAKTQYF
TRBV5-6	TRBD1	NA	TRBJ2-7	TGTGCCAGCAGCTTGTGGGACAGAGCCTACGAGCAGTACTTC	CASSLWDRAYEQYF
TRBV5-8	NA	NA	TRBJ2-2	TGTGCCAGCAGCTTGGAGCGGGCGAGGGGCACCGGGGAGCTGTTTTTT	CASSLERARGTGELFF
TRBV7-9	TRBD2	NA	TRBJ2-5	TGTGCCAGCAGCTTAGGGGGGCTAGCGGGAAAAGAGACCCAGTACTTC	CASSLGGLAGKETQYF
TRBV11-2	NA	NA	TRBJ2-7	TGTGCCAGCAGCCCGGATCTATGGACTTCCTACGAGCAGTACTTC	CASSPDLWTSYEQYF
TRBV6-5	NA	once	TRBJ1-4	TGTGCCAGCAGCTTCCAGGGAAGGAGTAATGAAAAACTGTTTTTT	CASSFQGRSNEKLFF
TRBV10-3	NA	NA	TRBJ1-1	TGTGCCATCACCCCTACTATGAACACTGAAGCTTTCTTT	CAITPTMNTEAFF
TRBV4-3	TRBD2	NA	TRBJ2-1	TGCGCCAGCAGCCAGACCCTAGCGGGAGGGCCAGATGAGCAGTTCTTC	CASSQTLAGGPDEQFF
TRBV15	TRBD1	once	TRBJ2-5	TGTGCCACCAGCAGAGAGGGGGACAGGGCCACCCCGGAGACCCAGTACTTC	CATSREGDRATPETQYF
TRBV7-2	NA	NA	TRBJ2-2	TGTGCCAGCGGCAGACAAACGAACACCGGGGAGCTGTTTTTT	CASGRQTNTGELFF
TRBV7-9	NA	NA	TRBJ2-5	TGTGCCAGCAGCTTAGCACTGGACCAAGAGACCCAGTACTTC	CASSLALDQETQYF
TRBV6-1	TRBD2	NA	TRBJ2-1	TGTGCCAGCAGTCCCACGGGACTAGCTGGGAGTGAGCAGTTCTTC	CASSPTGLAGSEQFF
TRBV6-6	NA	NA	TRBJ2-7	TGTGCCAGCAGTTACTGGCTAGCGTCCGAGCAGTACTTC	CASSYWLASEQYF
TRBV19	NA	NA	TRBJ2-1	TGTGCCAGTAGACCCCGGGGAGTAGGTGAACACAATGAGCAGTTCTTC	CASRPRGVGEHNEQFF
TRBV12-3/TRBV12-4	NA	NA	TRBJ2-7	TGTGCCAGCAGTCGGGACTTCTCCTACGAGCAGTACTTC	CASSRDFSYEQYF
TRBV7-2	NA	NA	TRBJ2-7	TGTGCCAGCAGCTTAGAACCGGGCTCCTACGAGCAGTACTTC	CASSLEPGSYEQYF
TRBV27	TRBD2	NA	TRBJ2-7	TGTGCCAGCAGTTCGGCGGGACTAGCGGGAGTATTAAACTACGAGCAGTACTTC	CASSSAGLAGVLNYEQYF
TRBV18	NA	NA	TRBJ2-1	TGTGCCAGCTCACCACGTTCGAGACGGGATGCGTGGAATGAGCAGTTCTTC	CASSPRSRRDAWNEQFF
TRBV6-1	TRBD2	NA	TRBJ2-1	TGTGCCAGCAGTGCGGGAGCGGGAGTCGGATACAATGAGCAGTTCTTC	CASSAGAGVGYNEQFF
TRBV19	NA	few	TRBJ1-3	TGTGCCAGTAGTCCAAACTCTGGAAACACCATATATTTT	CASSPNSGNTIYF
TRBV4-1	NA	NA	TRBJ2-3	TGCGCCAGCAGCCAAGATAAGGGGGGCACAGATACGCAGTATTTT	CASSQDKGGTDTQYF
TRBV24-1	NA	NA	TRBJ2-3	TGTGCCCCTAGACAAATTAGCGGACACACAGATACGCAGTATTTT	CAPRQISGHTDTQYF
TRBV4-1	NA	NA	TRBJ2-7	TGCGCCAGCAGTCCTACCCCCGGGGTCGAGAGCTCCTACGAGCAGTACTTC	CASSPTPGVESSYEQYF
TRBV11-2	NA	NA	TRBJ1-6	TGTGCCAGCAGCTTAGGGCCGGGTAGAATTTCACCCCTCCACTTT	CASSLGPGRISPLHF
TRBV14	NA	NA	TRBJ2-7	TGTGCCAGCAGCCAATTAGGAGGGGTTTCCTACGAGCAGTACTTC	CASSQLGGVSYEQYF
TRBV5-1	TRBD2	NA	TRBJ2-1	TGCGCCAGCAGCAGTGATAGCGGGGCGACGGGGGAGCAGTTCTTC	CASSSDSGATGEQFF
TRBV12-1	NA	NA	TRBJ2-3	TGTGCCAGCAGCCCCCTGTTCATAAGGACTAGCGGGCGGAGCACAGATACGCAGTATTTT	CASSPLFIRTSGRSTDTQYF
TRBV27	NA	NA	TRBJ2-2	TGTGCCAGCAGAAATTGGGGCTCACTCTCCGGGGAGCTGTTTTTT	CASRNWGSLSGELFF
TRBV6-2/TRBV6-3	NA	NA	TRBJ2-7	TGTGCCAGCAGTTATAGTGGCAGGGACTACGAGCAGTACTTC	CASSYSGRDYEQYF
TRBV30	NA	NA	TRBJ1-1	TGTGCCTGGAGTATCACAGGGGAAGCTTTCTTT	CAWSITGEAFF
TRBV27	NA	NA	TRBJ2-7	TGTGCCAGCAGTTCCCGAGTCTTACCCTACGAGCAGTACTTC	CASSSRVLPYEQYF
TRBV29-1	TRBD2	few	TRBJ2-7	TGCAGCGCTTCTCTAGCGGGAGGTACCTACGAGCAGTACTTC	CSASLAGGTYEQYF